A single sample is the source of the 25 T cell receptor beta chains below, sequenced in a study of T-cell reconstitution after alpha-beta-depleted transplantation in children. A library of TCRbeta sequences, prepared with unique molecular identifiers, was generated. Using its own MiXCR run on the PCR reads, TCRdb lists one record per CDR3 protein. The sample contains 100,000 or so distinct CDR3 sequences, about 8% of which appear only once. The sample in question was PBMCs, obtained before TCRalphabeta/CD19-depleted stem cell transplant. Receptor source: a boy between 2 and 10 years old with acute lymphoblastic leukemia, due to receive a stem cell transplant.

This chain connects TRBV7-9 to TRBJ1-6, with 8 bases aligning to TRBD1. Trimming at V came to 0 bases and at J to 8 bases, leaving 0 bases not matched to a gene. Germline CDR1 reads SEHNR; CDR2 reads FQNEAQ (reference sequence). The CDR3 is 14 residues long. CDR3 protein: CASSLADRDSPLHF. The CDR3 DNA sequence: TGTGCCAGCAGCTTAGCGGACAGGGATTCACCCCTCCACTTT.

This clonotype was observed a few times. This chain connects TRBV25-1 to TRBJ2-7; TRBD1 matches 8 bases. CDR3 length equals 16 residues. The junction had 13 bases not matched to a gene; V was cut back by 4 bases and J by 5 bases. The germline CDR1 and CDR2 sequences are MGHDK and SYGVNS. CDR3 DNA: TGTGCCAGCAGTGCACCGTTGACAGGGGTAGACAACGAGCAGTACTTC. Protein product: CASSAPLTGVDNEQYF.

This clonotype was seen many times. This rearrangement joins TRBV28 to TRBJ2-3, with 8 bases that match TRBD1. Trimming at V came to 6 bases and at J to 4 bases, leaving 9 bases not matched to a gene. The CDR3 has 15 residues. CDR1 MDHEN and CDR2 SYDVKM come from the germline V gene. The CDR3 DNA reads as TGTGCCAGCAGCCCACAGGGGGGAAGAGCAGATACGCAGTATTTT. It specifies CASSPQGGRADTQYF. Full variable domain (rest looked up from reference TRBV28 and TRBJ2-3): DVKVTQSSRYLVKRTGEKVFLECVQDMDHENMFWYRQDPGLGLRLIYFSYDVKMKEKGDIPEGYSVSREKKERFSLILESASTNQTSMYLCASSPQGGRADTQYFGPGTRLTVL.

The sample holds a few counts of this clonotype. This chain joins TRBV12-3 or TRBV12-4 and TRBJ2-1, with TRBD2 as a possible D gene (6 bases). V was clipped by 4 bases and J by 5 bases, with 21 bases between them. The length of the CDR3 is 17 residues. CDR3 bases: TGTGCCAGCAGTTACTTAAGGAGGGTAGCCGTAAACAATGAGCAGTTCTTC. It encodes CASSYLRRVAVNNEQFF.

This clonotype was seen a few times. The gene calls are TRBV7-9 and TRBJ2-6; tentatively, D is TRBD2 (6 bases). This CDR3 region has 17 residues. Germline V lookup: CDR1 SEHNR, CDR2 FQNEAQ (reference sequence). The V and J ends lost 5 bases and 2 bases respectively, with 16 bases between them. CDR3 sequence: CASSQPEGSPGANVLTF. In DNA, the CDR3 is TGTGCCAGCAGCCAGCCGGAGGGAAGCCCTGGGGCCAACGTCCTGACTTTC.

This clonotype appeared a few times. The rearrangement links TRBV7-9 to TRBJ2-7; D is undetermined. V gave up 1 base and J gave up 6 bases, with 10 bases separating them. Germline V gene sequence: CDR1 SEHNR, CDR2 FQNEAQ (reference sequence). This CDR3 contains 13 residues. In DNA form, the CDR3 reads TGTGCCAGCAGCTTAGAAGTAGGGTCCGAGCAGTACTTC. Protein product: CASSLEVGSEQYF.

This clonotype came up many times. The genes are TRBV9 and TRBJ1-5; D gene ambiguous. This CDR3 comprises 12 residues. Between the trimmed V and J ends, which lost 0 bases and 8 bases, there was a span of 6 bases. Germline-derived CDR1 and CDR2 are SGDLS and YYNGEE. CDR3 region: CASSVAEKPQHF. The CDR3 nucleotides read TGTGCCAGCAGCGTAGCAGAGAAGCCCCAGCATTTT. Using reference TRBV9 and TRBJ1-5 for the parts outside the CDR3, the full variable domain is DSGVTQTPKHLITATGQRVTLRCSPRSGDLSVYWYQQSLDQGLQFLIQYYNGEERAKGNILERFSAQQFPDLHSELNLSSLELGDSALYFCASSVAEKPQHFGDGTRLSIL.

This clonotype was seen ten or more times. This chain connects TRBV12-3 or TRBV12-4 to TRBJ1-6; 10 bases are shared with TRBD1. The CDR3 totals 15 residues. J was trimmed by 8 bases and V by 3 bases; bases with no gene match: 4. The chain's CDR3 is CASSFRQGAHSPLHF. CDR3 DNA sequence: TGTGCCAGCAGTTTCCGACAGGGGGCACATTCACCCCTCCACTTT.

The chain is built from TRBV6-1 and TRBJ2-5, with 9 bases that match TRBD1. Germline V gene lookup returns CDR1 MNHNS and CDR2 SASEGT. Trimming took 1 base from V and 1 from J; bases not matched to a gene: 7. This CDR3 contains 17 residues. The CDR3 is CASSEEVGTGSQETQYF. As DNA, the CDR3 is TGTGCCAGCAGTGAAGAAGTAGGGACAGGGTCCCAAGAGACCCAGTACTTC.

The V gene is TRBV4-2, the J gene TRBJ2-3, with 8 nucleotides matching TRBD1. V lost 1 base and J lost 0; bases outside the gene matches: 0. Germline loops: CDR1 LGHNA, CDR2 YNFKEQ. The CDR3 totals 15 residues. CDR3 in amino acids: CASSQGDRSTDTQYF. CDR3 bases: TGTGCCAGCAGCCAAGGGGACAGGAGCACAGATACGCAGTATTTT.

This clonotype was observed a few times. J is TRBJ1-4 and V is TRBV20-1; weak D call: TRBD1 (6 bases). Germline lookup yields CDR1 DFQATT and CDR2 SNEGSKA (reference sequence). V was trimmed by 0 bases and J by 5 bases, leaving 10 bases between them. CDR3 size: 14 residues. The CDR3, as DNA: TGCAGTGCTAGAGATCCAGGGGCGAATGAAAAACTGTTTTTT. Translating gives CSARDPGANEKLFF.

The sample holds a few counts of this clonotype. J is TRBJ1-2 and V is TRBV29-1; no clear D. Trimming stripped 6 bases from V and 4 bases from J, with 9 bases between. The CDR3 has 11 amino acids. The germline CDR1 and CDR2 sequences are SQVTM and ANQGSEA. The CDR3 DNA sequence: TGCAGCGTCCTGACGGGCTATGGCTACACCTTC. It specifies CSVLTGYGYTF.

To note about this clonotype: A much larger clone sits a single nucleotide away, making a read error possible. The rearrangement joins TRBV11-2 to TRBJ2-3, with 8 bases identical to TRBD2. Germline CDR1 is SGHAT and CDR2 is FQNNGV. J lost 5 bases, V lost 1 base, and 14 bases had no gene match. There are 18 residues in the CDR3. CDR3 protein: CASSLVGVGLGIEDTQYF. The CDR3 DNA sequence: TGTGCCAGCAGCTTAGTTGGGGTGGGACTAGGAATAGAAGATACGCAGTATTTT.

In this sample, this clonotype turned up many times. One base away lies a much larger clone, so this may be a sequencing read error. The J gene is TRBJ2-2, the V gene TRBV12-3 or TRBV12-4; 8 bases fit TRBD1. There are 16 residues in the CDR3. The CDR3 DNA reads TGTGCCAGCAGTTTTAGGCAGGGGGCAAACACCTGGGAGCTGTTTTTT. Its protein product is CASSFRQGANTWELFF.

This clonotype showed up many times. The J gene is TRBJ2-2, the V gene TRBV20-1; TRBD1 aligns across 7 bases. With 2 bases clipped from V and 5 bases from J, the junction kept 2 bases outside the gene matches. The CDR3 length is 13 residues. The germline CDR1 and CDR2 sequences are DFQATT and SNEGSKA (reference sequence). DNA for the CDR3: TGCAGTGCTAGAAACAGGGGAACCGGGGAGCTGTTTTTT. Protein product: CSARNRGTGELFF.

Ten or more counts support this clonotype. The rearrangement uses TRBV13 and TRBJ2-1; the D gene is possibly TRBD2 (7 bases). CDR1 PRHDT and CDR2 FYEKMQ come from the germline V gene (reference sequence). The V and J ends lost 8 bases and 7 bases respectively, with 21 bases between them. The CDR3 covers 15 residues. CDR3 protein: CASSYWGGAENEQFF. The CDR3, as DNA: TGTGCCAGCTCCTACTGGGGGGGGGCAGAGAATGAGCAGTTCTTC. Full variable domain (rest looked up from reference TRBV13 and TRBJ2-1): AAGVIQSPRHLIKEKRETATLKCYPIPRHDTVYWYQQGPGQDPQFLISFYEKMQSDKGSIPDRFSAQQFSDYHSELNMSSLELGDSALYFCASSYWGGAENEQFFGPGTRLTVL.

This clonotype has a count of ten or more. This chain joins TRBV12-3 or TRBV12-4 and TRBJ2-3; D is uncertain. Between the trimmed V and J ends, which lost 4 bases and 0 bases, there was a span of 8 bases. The CDR3 covers 14 residues. Here the CDR3 DNA reads TGTGCCAGCAGTTCCGGAAGTAGCACAGATACGCAGTATTTT. Its protein product is CASSSGSSTDTQYF.

This clonotype has just a few counts. The chain joins TRBV20-1 to TRBJ1-1, with 10 nucleotides matching TRBD1. Germline CDR1 reads DFQATT; CDR2 reads SNEGSKA (reference sequence). This CDR3 region has 13 residues. With 6 bases clipped from V and 3 bases from J, the junction kept 4 bases outside the gene matches. The CDR3 DNA reads as TGCAGTGCGCAGGGGACAGGGGACACTGAAGCTTTCTTT. Residues: CSAQGTGDTEAFF.

The count of this clonotype is one. The chain has TRBV5-6 and TRBJ2-1, with 7 bases that match TRBD1. V shed 0 bases and J 3 bases; nucleotides not matched to a gene: 9. This CDR3 contains 17 residues. Germline CDR1 and CDR2: SGHDT and YYEEEE. CDR3 sequence (DNA): TGTGCCAGCAGCTTGGCCTTCTGGGACAGTCGCTACAATGAGCAGTTCTTC. Residues: CASSLAFWDSRYNEQFF. Using reference TRBV5-6 and TRBJ2-1 for the parts outside the CDR3, the full variable domain is DAGVTQSPTHLIKTRGQQVTLRCSPKSGHDTVSWYQQALGQGPQFIFQYYEEEERQRGNFPDRFSGHQFPNYSSELNVNALLLGDSALYLCASSLAFWDSRYNEQFFGPGTRLTVL.

This clonotype appeared many times. The chain uses TRBV20-1 and TRBJ2-1; perhaps TRBD1 as D (6 bases). V lost 5 bases, J lost 0 bases, and 23 bases lay in between. CDR3 size: 18 residues. The germline V gene encodes CDR1 DFQATT and CDR2 SNEGSKA (reference sequence). Here the CDR3 DNA reads TGCAGTGCTTTGACTGGTTTTGAGGGGGATTTCTCCTACAATGAGCAGTTCTTC. Protein: CSALTGFEGDFSYNEQFF.

Only a few counts were recorded for this clonotype. J is TRBJ2-1 and V is TRBV11-2; TRBD2 matches at 8 bases. The germline V gene encodes CDR1 SGHAT and CDR2 FQNNGV. The length of the CDR3 is 18 residues. Trimming removed 5 bases from V and 6 bases from J; junction bases left unmatched: 18. CDR3 in amino acids: CASSTVIPLAGRANEQFF. The CDR3 region has the DNA TGTGCCAGCAGCACAGTAATACCCTTAGCGGGGAGGGCCAATGAGCAGTTCTTC.

This clonotype showed up just a few times. The CDR3 here is CATSRDAGLPYEQYF. For the CDR3, the DNA is TGTGCCACCAGCAGAGATGCAGGCTTACCTTACGAGCAGTACTTC. J is TRBJ2-7 and V is TRBV15; D gene uncertain. Trimming stripped 0 bases from V and 4 bases from J, with 13 bases between. In germline, CDR1 is LNHNV, CDR2 YYDKDF (reference sequence). The CDR3 is 15 amino acids. Full variable domain (missing parts from reference TRBV15 and TRBJ2-7): DAMVIQNPRYQVTQFGKPVTLSCSQTLNHNVMYWYQQKSSQAPKLLFHYYDKDFNNEADTPDNFQSRRPNTSFCFLDIRSPGLGDTAMYLCATSRDAGLPYEQYFGPGTRLTVT.

On this clonotype: This clone may be a read error of a much larger clone one base away. DNA for the CDR3: TGTGCCAGCAGCCCCCAGACCTCTGGGGCCAACTTCCTGACTTTC. Translating gives CASSPQTSGANFLTF. V is TRBV7-8 and J is TRBJ2-6; weak D call: TRBD1 (5 bases). The CDR3 sequence is 15 residues long. Germline values: CDR1 SGHVS, CDR2 FQNEAQ.

This clonotype has more than one count but fewer than ten. The chain is built from TRBV20-1 and TRBJ1-4, with D possibly being TRBD1 (6 bases). Trimming left V 4 bases short and J 3 bases short, with 9 bases between. CDR1 and CDR2 from the germline V gene are DFQATT and SNEGSKA (reference sequence). The CDR3 spans 13 residues. Here the CDR3 reads CSAIKGANEKLFF. The CDR3 nucleotides are TGCAGTGCTATAAAGGGGGCTAATGAAAAACTGTTTTTT.

The chain employs TRBV6-5 and TRBJ2-4; 7 nucleotides agree with TRBD1. CDR1 MNHEY and CDR2 SVGAGI come from the germline V gene. The CDR3 runs 16 residues. Losses at the gene ends were 2 bases for V and 1 base for J; bases not matched to a gene: 5. DNA for the CDR3: TGTGCCAGCAGTTACACAGGGGCTACGGCCAAAAACATTCAGTACTTC. This sequence encodes CASSYTGATAKNIQYF.